The subject of this entry is one T cell receptor beta chain. The sample holds other DNA sequences that translate to the same CDR3. These data come from a study of shared clonotypes between healthy human individuals. This CDR3 spans 14 amino acids. Trimming took off 2 bases at V and 0 bases at J, with 6 bases between the two ends. The germline V gene has CDR1 MNHEY and CDR2 SVGAGI. The assay was immunoSEQ multiplex PCR, and TCRdb's table has in-frame clones only and misses some. This sample has about 1.5 million clones, with approximately 98% found just once. This sequence joins TRBV6-5 and TRBJ2-3; the D gene is possibly TRBD1 (5 bases). The material sequenced was naive CD4+ T cells sorted from blood. Subset given: CD45RA+ positively selected. The source of this sequence is a man in his thirties or forties in good health. The CDR3 bases are TGTGCCAGCAGTTACACAGGAAGCACAGATACGCAGTATTTT. Its protein is CASSYTGSTDTQYF.